The clone carrying this T cell receptor beta chain was recorded many times. Trimming shortened V by 2 bases and J by 5 bases, and 7 bases separated the two germline ends. The CDR3 spans 12 residues. Looked up from germline, CDR1 is MDHEN and CDR2 is SYDVKM. Assembly of TCR beta libraries relied on iRepertoire HTBI primers together with Arm-PCR of CDR3 regions. In the source study's methods: The samples included around 65 TRBV and more than 12 TRBJ segments. TCRdb re-analysed the multiplex PCR reads in MiXCR, keeping a single row per CDR3 protein. The V and J calls reflect TCRdb's pipeline rather than the authors' work. Of roughly 410,000 distinct CDR3 sequences listed, approximately 15% are singletons. The data originate from a study of regulatory T cells in long-lasting Graves disease. Time point given: newly diagnosed GD, antithyroid drugs for less than 3 months. Extracted RNA from PBMCs served as the source of the TCR library. Graves' disease diagnosis followed American Thyroid Association guidelines.

These sequences were also reported in another study, on T cells in Graves' hyperthyroidism and ophthalmopathy. That work states: The patients, who ranged from 18 to 65 in age, presented with newly diagnosed hyperthyroidism lasting under 2 months. Most expanded thyroid clonotypes above 0.001 recurred in blood.

The origin of this receptor is a woman aged 40-49 years with Graves disease. The sample consisted of peripheral blood mononuclear cells (PBMCs), taken at new diagnosis, from a patient treated with antithyroid drugs. V usage is TRBV28 and J usage is TRBJ2-7; D unclear. CDR3 DNA: TGTGCCAGCAGTTTAGGTACGAACGAGCAGTACTTC. This codes for CASSLGTNEQYF.